A selection of T cell receptor beta chains follows, all from one sample in a study of OX40 agonist ivuxolimab in advanced cancers. Measured with immunoSEQ multiplex PCR; TCRdb has only the in-frame clones, and not every one. The sample yields approximately 14,000 clones, 80% seen once. The sequencing here drew on CD4+ or CD8+ T cells sorted from blood, taken in a trial of the OX40 agonist ivuxolimab. The receptors originated from an adult with an advanced solid tumor such as melanoma, head and neck, liver or kidney cancer. CDR3s include the opening cysteine and the closing phenylalanine or tryptophan. Size is omitted from some rows. Given values are once, few, many or a class for expanded clones.

cdr3_length v_call clone_size cdr3_aa
15 TRBV7-9 NA CASTSGGGTYQPQHF
15 TRBV6-6 NA CASSYLAGAVHEQFF
11 TRBV6-5 NA CASSPDIEAFF
13 TRBV6-6 NA CASSLGQGNTIYF
13 TRBV29-1 NA CSVEAGGEETQYF
14 TRBV2 NA CASSWEPTNEKLFF
16 TRBV4-2 NA CASSLDRTSARNEQFF
13 TRBV6-1 once CASSEGDTPSAFF
17 TRBV4-1 NA CASSQLFLTGPGYEQYF
15 TRBV28 NA CASSPPGLGRDEQFF
13 TRBV30 NA CAWAGGPNEKLFF
16 TRBV9 NA CASSPAGRLNTGELFF
17 TRBV4-1 few CASSQDNFGRSSYEQYF
13 TRBV11-2 large CASSLGTGQPQHF
16 TRBV18 NA CASSPPPHGSGAEAFF
15 TRBV5-1 NA CASSSATSGNNEQFF
12 TRBV19 once CASRDRGTEAFF
19 TRBV4-2 NA CASSQGTGLAERTYNEQFF
20 TRBV4-1 NA CASSQLPGQGRWLAKNIQYF
13 TRBV29-1 NA CSVEDGRGDEQYF
13 TRBV25-1 NA CASTSGGGYGYTF
15 TRBV7-3 NA CASSLLAAPYNEQFF
17 TRBV4-1 many CASSYDWTSGVAGELFF
16 TRBV5-1 once CASSSGTDYMNTEAFF
16 TRBV9 NA CASSAGLAGGRETQYF
15 TRBV5-1 NA CASSPEWGRTDTQYF
12 TRBV14 NA CASSLGAYEQYF
16 TRBV4-2 NA CASSQEGWRGNQPQHF
15 TRBV28 NA CASSLYAGGPYEQYF
16 TRBV5-1 NA CASSPGGGWIDEKLFF
13 TRBV4-1 NA CASSQDYGYEQYF
14 TRBV9 NA CASSVGGGDQPQHF
12 TRBV5-6 large CASRLGPYEQYF
15 TRBV27 NA CASSLYPTQTYEQYF
13 TRBV6-1 NA CASRGRAKNIQYF
13 TRBV4-1 NA CASSQDWGTEAFF
16 TRBV10-3 NA CAISELRTGDGYGYTF
15 TRBV15 NA CATSRDPSGRDEQFF
13 TRBV4-1 few CASSLGLEIEQFF
14 TRBV5-6 NA CASSPAASSYEQYF
14 TRBV7-6 NA CASSLAGGNQPQHF
14 TRBV28 once CASSNRGAGQPQHF
14 TRBV5-4 NA CASNAGTGLHEQYF
16 TRBV4-1 NA CASSQAASGSSYEQYF
14 TRBV19 NA CASSIGFSTDTQYF
17 TRBV9 many CASSGGELAGGPYEQYF
16 TRBV9 NA CASSLGTGGLDTEAFF
14 TRBV19 NA CASSWGRATDTQYF
18 TRBV9 NA CASSQPGAGGTNYNEQFF
16 TRBV6-5 NA CASSYGTPGWNTEAFF
15 TRBV28 NA CASSLLRRSNQPQHF
14 TRBV7-9 medium-sized CASSLGTGAYVLTF
15 TRBV9 NA CASSVGLAATYEQYF
13 TRBV5-6 NA CASSLGSDYGYTF
16 TRBV6-4 NA CASSEWLAGSTGELFF
14 TRBV6-6 NA CASSYESSYNEQFF
11 TRBV25-1 NA CASGGGNEQFF
13 TRBV7-9 once CASSLVGQGEQYF